This TCR beta chain is from a study of T cell responses to AZD1222 COVID-19 vaccine. Sequencing was performed with immunoSEQ multiplex PCR; in TCRdb, only in-frame clones are kept and a portion is missing. The sample consists of about 190,000 clones, approximately 91% of them appearing once. The CDR3 is 13 amino acids. Germline CDR1 and CDR2: MNHNY and SVGAGI (reference sequence). The V end was cut by 4 bases, the J end by 5 bases, with 11 bases between. The material sequenced was peripheral blood, taken on day 0 of AZD1222 vaccination. The receptor comes from an adult in good health. The chain recombines TRBV6-6 with TRBJ1-2; tentatively, D is TRBD1 (5 bases). CDR3 nucleotide sequence: TGTGCCAGCAGTTCAGGACAATTTTATGGCTACACCTTC. It yields the protein CASSSGQFYGYTF.